The clone carrying this TCR beta chain was detected only a few times. The sample belongs to a study of blood T cells in healthy people across ages. V was clipped by 2 bases and J by 2 bases, with 15 bases between them. There are 16 residues in the CDR3. Sample-barcoded 5' priming and a J-beta primer mix drove a second PCR of about 7 to 12 cycles. TCRdb independently ran MiXCR on the 5' RACE reads; one entry per CDR3 protein. The sample contains around 1,700,000 distinct CDR3 sequences, 25% to 30% of which appear only once. This sequence originates from a woman in her thirties in good health. The rearrangement links TRBV12-3 or TRBV12-4 to TRBJ2-5; D is possibly TRBD2 (5 bases). What was sequenced was blood. This CDR3 is CASSLSIGEGQETQYF. The CDR3 DNA follows: TGTGCCAGCAGTTTATCCATAGGAGAGGGACAAGAGACCCAGTACTTC.